Each of the 7 T cell receptor beta chains below was sequenced from the same sample in a study of metastatic and nonmetastatic thyroid tumors. No treatment of any kind had been given to any patient before thyroid surgery. TCRdb reprocessed the PCR reads via MiXCR. Of about 14,000 clones listed, about 30% are singletons. The sample comprised tumor tissue. The receptors stem from a female donor with papillary thyroid cancer or a benign thyroid nodule (not recorded which). Some clones in this sample may be carry-over from other donors' samples.

The chain has TRBV11-1 and TRBJ2-1, with TRBD2 identical over 11 bases. The CDR3 has 16 amino acids. Germline loops: CDR1 SGHAT, CDR2 FQDESV (reference sequence). After removal of 2 bases from V and 8 bases from J, the junction contained 8 bases not matched to a gene. The CDR3 here is CASSLRPSGRIHEQFF. CDR3 DNA: TGTGCCAGCAGCTTACGGCCTAGCGGGAGGATCCATGAGCAGTTCTTC.

This clone has a count of ten or more. Here the CDR3 DNA reads TGTGCCAGCAACCTCGGGGGCGCAGATACGCAGTATTTT. It translates to CASNLGGADTQYF. This chain connects TRBV11-2 to TRBJ2-3; either TRBD1 or TRBD2 may fit D (6 bases each). The CDR3 is 13 amino acids. Germline-derived CDR1 and CDR2 are SGHAT and FQNNGV. Trimming took 7 bases from V and 4 from J, leaving 12 bases between them.

This clone was picked up many times. The rearrangement uses TRBV27 and TRBJ2-1, with 14 bases identical to TRBD2. The junction had 14 bases not matched to a gene; V was cut back by 6 bases and J by 10 bases. This CDR3 has 17 amino acids. Per the germline V gene, CDR1 is MNHEY and CDR2 is SMNVEV (reference sequence). This chain's CDR3 is CASRLTSGRARGEEQFF. Here the CDR3 DNA reads TGTGCCAGCAGGCTGACTAGCGGGAGGGCCAGGGGGGAGGAGCAGTTCTTC.

The chain is built from TRBV28 and TRBJ2-1, with TRBD1 matching 7 bases. The germline CDR1 and CDR2 sequences are MDHEN and SYDVKM. This CDR3 has 15 residues. Trimming at V came to 7 bases and at J to 9 bases, leaving 15 bases not matched to a gene. DNA for the CDR3: TGTGCCAGCATTCCGAGGGTCGAAGGGGGCCGTGAGCAGTTCTTC. As protein: CASIPRVEGGREQFF.

This clone was detected ten times or more. This chain's CDR3 is CASSQVLNIQYF. The CDR3 DNA reads TGTGCCAGCAGCCAAGTTCTAAACATTCAGTACTTC. The chain recombines TRBV14 with TRBJ2-4; D gene unclear. Germline CDR1 is SGHDN and CDR2 is FVKESK. Trimming removed 1 base at V and 6 bases at J, with 4 bases between. The CDR3 is made up of 12 amino acids.

The sample holds a few counts of this clone. Its ends do not fully match the called genes, so a read error is possible. This rearrangement joins TRBV6-5 to TRBJ2-3; 12 nucleotides agree with TRBD1. CDR1 MNHEY and CDR2 SVGAGI come from the germline V gene. The CDR3 consists of 14 residues. The CDR3 loop is CTSSYGTGGYEQYF. CDR3 bases: TGTACCAGCAGTTACGGGACAGGGGGCTACGAGCAGTATTTT.

At least ten counts were recorded for this clone. The chain links TRBV19 to TRBJ2-7; the D gene is possibly TRBD2 (5 bases). The CDR3 totals 15 residues. Germline assignment: CDR1 LNHDA and CDR2 SQIVND (reference sequence). Trimming removed 1 base from V and 0 bases from J, with 10 bases in between. The CDR3 coding sequence is TGTGCCAGTAGTATAGGTGAAGGGAGCTCCTACGAGCAGTACTTC. Encoded protein: CASSIGEGSSYEQYF.